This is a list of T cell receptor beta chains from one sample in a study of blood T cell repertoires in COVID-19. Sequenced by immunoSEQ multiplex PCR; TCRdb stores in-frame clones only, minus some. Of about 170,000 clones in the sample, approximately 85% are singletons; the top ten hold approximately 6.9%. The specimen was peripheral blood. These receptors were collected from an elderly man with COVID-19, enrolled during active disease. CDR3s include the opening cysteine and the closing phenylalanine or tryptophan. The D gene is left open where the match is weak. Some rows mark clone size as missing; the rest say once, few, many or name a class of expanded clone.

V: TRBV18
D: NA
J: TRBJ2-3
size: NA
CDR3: CASSPGVAEDTQYF
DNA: TGTGCCAGCTCACCAGGAGTAGCGGAAGATACGCAGTATTTT

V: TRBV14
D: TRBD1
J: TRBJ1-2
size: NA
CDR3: CASSQRTGGLLANYGYTF
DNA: TGTGCCAGCAGCCAACGGACAGGGGGTCTTTTAGCTAACTATGGCTACACCTTC

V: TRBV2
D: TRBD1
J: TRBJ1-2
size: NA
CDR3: CASSAQRQGDGYTF
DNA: TGTGCCAGCAGTGCCCAAAGACAGGGCGATGGCTACACCTTC

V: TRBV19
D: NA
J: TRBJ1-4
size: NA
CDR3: CASSQTPSGTNEKLFF
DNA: TGTGCCAGTAGTCAAACCCCTTCGGGAACTAATGAAAAACTGTTTTTT

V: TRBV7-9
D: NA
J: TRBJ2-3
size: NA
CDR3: CASSLEAGRAAAQYF
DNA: TGTGCCAGCAGCTTAGAGGCGGGGCGGGCCGCTGCGCAGTATTTT

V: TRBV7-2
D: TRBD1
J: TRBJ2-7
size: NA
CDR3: CASSWGPGQGSEQYF
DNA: TGTGCCAGCAGCTGGGGTCCGGGACAGGGCTCCGAGCAGTACTTC

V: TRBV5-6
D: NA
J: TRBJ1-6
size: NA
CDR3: CASSLLADAYNSPLHF
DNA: TGTGCCAGCAGCTTGCTCGCAGATGCCTATAATTCACCCCTCCACTTT

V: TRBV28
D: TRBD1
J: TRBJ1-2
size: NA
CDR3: CASSPGDSFGYTF
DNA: TGTGCCAGCAGTCCGGGGGACAGCTTTGGCTACACCTTC

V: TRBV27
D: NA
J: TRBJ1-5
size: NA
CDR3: CASSEQGPAPGTQHF
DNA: TGTGCCAGCAGTGAGCAAGGACCAGCCCCGGGGACCCAGCATTTT

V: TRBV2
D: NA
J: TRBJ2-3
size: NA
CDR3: CATVTGENTDTQYF
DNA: TGTGCCACGGTGACAGGAGAGAACACAGATACGCAGTATTTT

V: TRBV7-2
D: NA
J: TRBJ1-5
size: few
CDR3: CASSLGGSGGQPQHF
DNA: TGTGCCAGCAGCTTGGGGGGGAGCGGTGGTCAGCCCCAGCATTTT

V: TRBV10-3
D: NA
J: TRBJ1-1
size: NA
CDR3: CAIRALRDGTEAFF
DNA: TGTGCCATCAGGGCCTTACGGGATGGGACTGAAGCTTTCTTT

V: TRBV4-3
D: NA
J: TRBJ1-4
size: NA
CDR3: CASSQDSAGYDEKLFF
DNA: TGCGCCAGCAGCCAAGATTCCGCCGGTTACGATGAAAAACTGTTTTTT

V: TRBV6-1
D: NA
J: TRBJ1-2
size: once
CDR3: CASSEAPHGGIYGYTF
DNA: TGTGCCAGCAGTGAAGCTCCTCATGGGGGGATATATGGCTACACCTTC

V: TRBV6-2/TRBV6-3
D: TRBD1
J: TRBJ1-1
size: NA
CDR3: CASSDPGQGDTEAFF
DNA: TGTGCCAGCAGTGACCCGGGACAGGGGGACACTGAAGCTTTCTTT

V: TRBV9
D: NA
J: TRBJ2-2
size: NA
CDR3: CASSVGQGTTGELFF
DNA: TGTGCCAGCAGCGTAGGGCAGGGAACGACCGGGGAGCTGTTTTTT

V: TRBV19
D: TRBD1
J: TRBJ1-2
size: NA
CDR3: CASSVGQGYGYTF
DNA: TGTGCCAGTAGTGTCGGACAGGGGTATGGCTACACCTTC

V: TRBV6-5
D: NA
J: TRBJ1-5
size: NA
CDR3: CASRAGGGNQPQHF
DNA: TGTGCCAGCAGAGCTGGTGGGGGGAATCAGCCCCAGCATTTT

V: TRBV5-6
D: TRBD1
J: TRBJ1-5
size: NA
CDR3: CASSPGQDNQPQHF
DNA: TGTGCCAGCAGCCCCGGACAGGACAATCAGCCCCAGCATTTT

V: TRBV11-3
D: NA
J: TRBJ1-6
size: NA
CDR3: CASSQGGYNSPLHF
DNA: TGTGCCAGCAGCCAAGGCGGCTATAATTCACCCCTCCACTTT

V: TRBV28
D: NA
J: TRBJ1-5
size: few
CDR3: CASNLGGAPRPQHF
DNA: TGTGCCAGCAACCTGGGGGGGGCCCCCCGGCCCCAGCATTTT

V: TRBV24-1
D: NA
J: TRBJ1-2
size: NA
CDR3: CATSDAGANYGYTF
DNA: TGTGCCACCAGTGATGCGGGAGCTAACTATGGCTACACCTTC

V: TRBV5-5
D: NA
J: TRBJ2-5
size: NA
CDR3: CASSLARGRETQYF
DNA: TGTGCCAGCAGCTTGGCGCGAGGTCGTGAGACCCAGTACTTC

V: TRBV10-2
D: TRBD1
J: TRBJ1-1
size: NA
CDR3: CASSDRDRGRTEAFF
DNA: TGCGCCAGCAGTGACCGGGACAGGGGGCGGACTGAAGCTTTCTTT

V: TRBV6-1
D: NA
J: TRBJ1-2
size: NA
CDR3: CASSEAYRADYGYTF
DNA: TGTGCCAGCAGTGAAGCCTACAGGGCTGATTATGGCTACACCTTC

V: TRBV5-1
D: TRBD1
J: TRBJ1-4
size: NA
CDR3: CASSLGTGAGEEKLFF
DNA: TGCGCCAGCAGCCTGGGGACAGGGGCCGGGGAAGAAAAACTGTTTTTT

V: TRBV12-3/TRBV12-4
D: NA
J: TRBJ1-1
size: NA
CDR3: CASSLWGPTEAFF
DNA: TGTGCCAGCAGTTTATGGGGGCCAACTGAAGCTTTCTTT

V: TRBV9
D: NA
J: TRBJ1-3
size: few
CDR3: CASSPKTGSPSGNTIYF
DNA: TGTGCCAGCAGCCCAAAGACGGGGAGCCCCTCTGGAAACACCATATATTTT

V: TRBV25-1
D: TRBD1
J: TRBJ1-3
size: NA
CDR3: CASRDRAVSGNTIYF
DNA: TGTGCCAGCAGGGACAGGGCCGTCTCTGGAAACACCATATATTTT

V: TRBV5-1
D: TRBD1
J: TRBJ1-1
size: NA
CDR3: CASTRDRSTEAFF
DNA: TGCGCCAGCACCCGGGACAGATCGACTGAAGCTTTCTTT

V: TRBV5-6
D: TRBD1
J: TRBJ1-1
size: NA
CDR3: CASSSERQGKAEAFF
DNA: TGTGCCAGCAGCTCGGAGAGACAGGGGAAGGCTGAAGCTTTCTTT

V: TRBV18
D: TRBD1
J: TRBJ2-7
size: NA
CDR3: CASSPQGAGEQYF
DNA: TGTGCCAGCTCACCACAGGGGGCGGGCGAGCAGTACTTC

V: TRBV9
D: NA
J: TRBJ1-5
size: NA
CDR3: CASSVGGGEQGTSNQPQHF
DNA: TGTGCCAGCAGCGTAGGAGGGGGGGAGCAGGGTACTAGCAATCAGCCCCAGCATTTT

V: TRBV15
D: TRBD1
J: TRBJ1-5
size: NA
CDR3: CATTLDRGQPQHF
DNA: TGTGCCACCACCTTGGACAGGGGTCAGCCCCAGCATTTT

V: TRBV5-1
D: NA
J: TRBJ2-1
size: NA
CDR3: CASSLHPNPGNEQFF
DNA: TGCGCCAGCAGCCTCCACCCCAACCCGGGTAATGAGCAGTTCTTC

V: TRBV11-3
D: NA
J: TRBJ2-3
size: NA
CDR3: CASSLITGSGITDTQYF
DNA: TGTGCCAGCAGCTTAATCACCGGTAGCGGAATCACAGATACGCAGTATTTT

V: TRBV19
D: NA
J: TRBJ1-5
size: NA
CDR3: CASSSTGDQPQHF
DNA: TGTGCCAGTAGTTCCACAGGCGATCAGCCCCAGCATTTT

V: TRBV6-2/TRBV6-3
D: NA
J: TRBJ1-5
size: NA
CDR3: CASSYSRTPQPQHF
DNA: TGTGCCAGCAGTTACTCGAGGACACCACAGCCCCAGCATTTT

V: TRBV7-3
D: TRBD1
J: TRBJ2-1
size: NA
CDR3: CASSSQTGGADREQFF
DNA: TGTGCCAGCAGCAGCCAGACAGGGGGCGCTGATCGCGAGCAGTTCTTC

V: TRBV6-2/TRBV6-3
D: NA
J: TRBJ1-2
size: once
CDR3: CASRPDSLRRYGYTF
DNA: TGTGCCAGCAGACCTGACAGTCTTCGGAGATATGGCTACACCTTC

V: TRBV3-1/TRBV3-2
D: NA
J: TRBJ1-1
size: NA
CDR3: CASSQEQALNTEAFF
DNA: TGTGCCAGCAGCCAAGAACAGGCCTTGAACACTGAAGCTTTCTTT

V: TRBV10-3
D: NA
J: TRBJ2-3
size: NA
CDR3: CAIRGDSTDTQYF
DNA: TGTGCCATCAGGGGGGACTCCACAGATACGCAGTATTTT

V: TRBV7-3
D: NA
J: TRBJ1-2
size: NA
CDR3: CASSLTPGLVYGYTF
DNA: TGTGCCAGCAGCTTAACACCGGGACTCGTGTATGGCTACACCTTC

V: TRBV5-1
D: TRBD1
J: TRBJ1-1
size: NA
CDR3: CASSLGDRRDVTEAFF
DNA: TGCGCCAGCAGCTTGGGGGACAGGAGAGACGTCACTGAAGCTTTCTTT

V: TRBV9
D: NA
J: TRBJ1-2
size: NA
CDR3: CASSVGWRREAGGYTF
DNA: TGTGCCAGCAGCGTAGGTTGGAGGAGGGAGGCGGGCGGCTACACCTTC

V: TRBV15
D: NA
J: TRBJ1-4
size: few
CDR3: CATSRSPVRTTNEKLFF
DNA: TGTGCCACCAGCAGATCTCCTGTGCGGACAACTAATGAAAAACTGTTTTTT

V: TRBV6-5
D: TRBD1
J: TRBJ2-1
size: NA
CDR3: CASGQGASFNEQFF
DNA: TGTGCCAGCGGGCAGGGGGCTTCGTTCAATGAGCAGTTCTTC

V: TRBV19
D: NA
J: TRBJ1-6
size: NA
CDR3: CASRIRPGQNNSPLHF
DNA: TGTGCCAGTCGGATACGGCCGGGACAAAACAATTCACCCCTCCACTTT

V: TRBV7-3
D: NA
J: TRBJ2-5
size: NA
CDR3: CASSLSGGQETQYF
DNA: TGTGCCAGCAGCTTATCCGGGGGACAAGAGACCCAGTACTTC

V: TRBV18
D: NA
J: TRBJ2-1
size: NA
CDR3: CASSPSMSGAYNEQFF
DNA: TGTGCCAGCTCACCAAGCATGTCTGGTGCCTACAATGAGCAGTTCTTC